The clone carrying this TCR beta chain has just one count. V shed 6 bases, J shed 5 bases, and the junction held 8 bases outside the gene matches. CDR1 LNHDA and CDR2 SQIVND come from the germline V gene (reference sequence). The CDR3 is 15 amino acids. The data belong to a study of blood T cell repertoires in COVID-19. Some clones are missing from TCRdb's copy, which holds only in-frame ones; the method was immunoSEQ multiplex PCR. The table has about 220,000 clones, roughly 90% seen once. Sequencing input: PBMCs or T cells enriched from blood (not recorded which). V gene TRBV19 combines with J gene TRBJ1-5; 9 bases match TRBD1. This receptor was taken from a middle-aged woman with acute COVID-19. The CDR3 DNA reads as TGTGCCAGTAGCGGACAGGGGAACCTTCATCAGCCCCAGCATTTT. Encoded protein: CASSGQGNLHQPQHF.